This T cell receptor beta chain is drawn from a study of siplizumab effects on memory and regulatory T cells. Study outcomes and limitations: Mappable alloreactive CD4+ clones averaged about 70% Treg-derived with siplizumab versus 26.9% in controls. Naive T cells seemed more diverse than memory cells and seemed major alloresponse contributors.

The V segment lost 6 bases and the J segment 5 bases; nucleotides outside the gene matches: 9. This CDR3 comprises 16 residues. CDR1 and CDR2 (germline): KGHSH, LQKENI. TCRdb's copy holds only in-frame clones and misses some; the assay was immunoSEQ multiplex PCR. The data show roughly 100,000 clones, around 90% seen once. With regard to this clone: Antigen: not known.

V gene TRBV18 combines with J gene TRBJ2-2, with TRBD2 matching 10 bases. Source material: non-Treg CD4+ T cells sorted from blood. The clonotype comes from a human donor in good health. The CDR3 loop is CASSSAASGSTGELFF. In DNA form, the CDR3 reads TGTGCCAGCTCCTCGGCGGCTAGCGGGAGTACCGGGGAGCTGTTTTTT.